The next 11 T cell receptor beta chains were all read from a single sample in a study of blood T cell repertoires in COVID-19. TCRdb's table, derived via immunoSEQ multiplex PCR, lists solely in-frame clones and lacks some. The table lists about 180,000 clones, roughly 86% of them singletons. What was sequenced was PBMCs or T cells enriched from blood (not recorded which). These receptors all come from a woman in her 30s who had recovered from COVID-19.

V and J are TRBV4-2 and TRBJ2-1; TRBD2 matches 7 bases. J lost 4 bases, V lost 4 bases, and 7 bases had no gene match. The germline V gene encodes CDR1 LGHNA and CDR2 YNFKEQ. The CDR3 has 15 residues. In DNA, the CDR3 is TGTGCCAGCAGCCCCCGGGGTAGCGGGTACAATGAGCAGTTCTTC. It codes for CASSPRGSGYNEQFF.

The CDR3 nucleotides read TGCAGTGCTAGTCCTCCCGTAGCGGGTAGGGAGCAGTTCTTC. As protein: CSASPPVAGREQFF. The V gene is TRBV20-1, the J gene TRBJ2-1, with TRBD2 matching 7 bases. Losses at the gene ends were 3 bases for V and 10 bases for J; bases not matched to a gene: 12. Per germline, CDR1 DFQATT and CDR2 SNEGSKA (reference sequence). The CDR3 sequence is 14 residues long.

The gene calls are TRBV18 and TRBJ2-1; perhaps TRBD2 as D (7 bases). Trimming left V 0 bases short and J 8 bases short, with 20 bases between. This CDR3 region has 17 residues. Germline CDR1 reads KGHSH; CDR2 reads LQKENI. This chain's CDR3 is CASSPPSSGGGEDEQFF. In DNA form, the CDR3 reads TGTGCCAGCTCACCACCTTCTAGCGGAGGGGGTGAGGATGAGCAGTTCTTC.

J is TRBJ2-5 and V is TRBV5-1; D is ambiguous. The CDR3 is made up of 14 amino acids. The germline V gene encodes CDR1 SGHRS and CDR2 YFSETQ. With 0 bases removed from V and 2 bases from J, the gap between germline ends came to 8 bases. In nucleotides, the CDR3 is TGCGCCAGCAGCTTGGGTGAAACACAAGAGACCCAGTACTTC. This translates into CASSLGETQETQYF.

CDR3 sequence: CASSPTWQGASGYTF. The CDR3 nucleotides read TGTGCCAGCAGTCCTACATGGCAGGGGGCCAGTGGCTACACCTTC. This chain joins TRBV27 and TRBJ1-2, with 8 bases fitting TRBD1. There are 15 residues in the CDR3. The V and J ends lost 5 bases and 7 bases, in that order; junction bases with no gene match: 12. The germline CDR1 and CDR2 sequences are MNHEY and SMNVEV (reference sequence).

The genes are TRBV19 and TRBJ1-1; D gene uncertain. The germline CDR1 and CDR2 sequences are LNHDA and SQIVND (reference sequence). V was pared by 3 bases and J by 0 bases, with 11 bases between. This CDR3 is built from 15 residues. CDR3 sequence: CASSMTEVVNTEAFF. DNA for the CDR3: TGTGCCAGTAGTATGACGGAGGTTGTGAACACTGAAGCTTTCTTT.

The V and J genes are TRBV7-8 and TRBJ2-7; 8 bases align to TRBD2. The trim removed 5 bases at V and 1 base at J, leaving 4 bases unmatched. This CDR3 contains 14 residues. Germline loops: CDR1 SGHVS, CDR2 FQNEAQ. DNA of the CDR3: TGTGCCAGCAGCCCCAGCGGGAGTTCCTACGAGCAGTACTTC. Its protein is CASSPSGSSYEQYF.

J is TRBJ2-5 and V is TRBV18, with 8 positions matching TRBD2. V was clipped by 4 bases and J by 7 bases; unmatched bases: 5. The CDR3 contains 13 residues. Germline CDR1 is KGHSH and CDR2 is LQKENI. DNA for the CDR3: TGTGCCAGCTCACGTGATAGCGGGGTGACCCAGTACTTC. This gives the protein CASSRDSGVTQYF. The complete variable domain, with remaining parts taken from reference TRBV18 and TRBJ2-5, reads NAGVMQNPRHLVRRRGQEARLRCSPMKGHSHVYWYRQLPEEGLKFMVYLQKENIIDESGMPKERFSAEFPKEGPSILRIQQVVRGDSAAYFCASSRDSGVTQYFGPGTRLLVL.

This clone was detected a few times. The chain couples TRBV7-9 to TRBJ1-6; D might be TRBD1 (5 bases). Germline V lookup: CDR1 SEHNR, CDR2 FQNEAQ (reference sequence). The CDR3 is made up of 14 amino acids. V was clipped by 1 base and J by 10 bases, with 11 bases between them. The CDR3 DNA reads TGTGCCAGCAGCTTAGAACAGGTTTCGTCACCCCTCCACTTT. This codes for CASSLEQVSSPLHF.

The CDR3 DNA reads TGTGCCAGCAGCCAAGGCACAGGGGCTAAGCCCCAGCATTTT. This codes for CASSQGTGAKPQHF. The chain uses TRBV3-1 (or the pseudogene TRBV3-2) and TRBJ1-5, with 7 positions matching TRBD1. From germline, CDR1 is LGHDT and CDR2 YNNKEL (reference sequence). The length of the CDR3 is 14 residues. J gave up 8 bases and V 1 base, and 5 bases lay outside the gene matches.

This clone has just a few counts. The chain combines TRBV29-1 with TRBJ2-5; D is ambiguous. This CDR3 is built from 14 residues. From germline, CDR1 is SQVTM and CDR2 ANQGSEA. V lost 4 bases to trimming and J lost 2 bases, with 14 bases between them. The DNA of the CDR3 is TGCAGCGTTGCTGAGTTAAGCTTGCAAGAGACCCAGTACTTC. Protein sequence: CSVAELSLQETQYF.